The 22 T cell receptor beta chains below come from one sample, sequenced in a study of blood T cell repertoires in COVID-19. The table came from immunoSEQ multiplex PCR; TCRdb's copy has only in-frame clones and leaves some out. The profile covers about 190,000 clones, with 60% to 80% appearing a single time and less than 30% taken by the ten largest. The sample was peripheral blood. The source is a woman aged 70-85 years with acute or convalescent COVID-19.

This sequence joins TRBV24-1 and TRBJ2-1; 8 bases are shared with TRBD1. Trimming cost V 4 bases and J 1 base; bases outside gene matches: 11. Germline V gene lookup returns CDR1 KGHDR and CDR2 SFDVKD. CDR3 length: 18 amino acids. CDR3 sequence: CATSDPQGAYASYNEQFF. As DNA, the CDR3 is TGTGCCACCAGTGACCCCCAGGGGGCTTACGCATCCTACAATGAGCAGTTCTTC.

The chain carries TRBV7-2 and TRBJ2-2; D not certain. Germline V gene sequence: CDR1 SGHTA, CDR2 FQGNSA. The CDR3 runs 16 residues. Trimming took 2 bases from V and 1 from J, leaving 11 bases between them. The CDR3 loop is CASSLNPGKNTGELFF. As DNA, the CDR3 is TGTGCCAGCAGCTTAAATCCAGGCAAGAACACCGGGGAGCTGTTTTTT.

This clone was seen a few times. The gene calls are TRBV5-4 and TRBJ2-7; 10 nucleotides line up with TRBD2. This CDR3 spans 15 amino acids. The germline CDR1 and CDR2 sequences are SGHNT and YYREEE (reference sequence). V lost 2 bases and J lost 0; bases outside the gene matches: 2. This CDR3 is CASSFSGRASYEQYF. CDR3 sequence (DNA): TGTGCCAGCAGCTTCAGCGGGAGGGCCTCCTACGAGCAGTACTTC.

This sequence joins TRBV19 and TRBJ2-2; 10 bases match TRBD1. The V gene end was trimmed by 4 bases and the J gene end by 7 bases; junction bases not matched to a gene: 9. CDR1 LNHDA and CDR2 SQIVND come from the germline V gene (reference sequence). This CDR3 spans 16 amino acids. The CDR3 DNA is TGTGCCAGTAGTACCAGACAGGGGGCTGTAGGCGGGGAGCTGTTTTTT. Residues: CASSTRQGAVGGELFF.

For the CDR3, the DNA is TGTGCCAGCAGCCAAACTATAGTCGAGACCCAGTACTTC. This codes for CASSQTIVETQYF. The chain joins TRBV3-1 (or the pseudogene TRBV3-2) to TRBJ2-5, with D unresolved. CDR1 LGHDT and CDR2 YNNKEL come from the germline V gene (reference sequence). The CDR3 extends over 13 amino acids. The V end lost 2 bases, the J end lost 5 bases, and 9 bases lay between the germline ends.

In nucleotides, the CDR3 is TGTGCCAGCAGTGAATTGGGACAGAGCACAGATACGCAGTATTTT. Residues: CASSELGQSTDTQYF. J is TRBJ2-3 and V is TRBV6-4; 7 positions agree with TRBD1. This CDR3 is 15 amino acids long. Germline V gene data show CDR1 as MRHNA and CDR2 as SNTAGT. V lost 3 bases, J lost 0 bases, and 3 bases stayed unmatched.

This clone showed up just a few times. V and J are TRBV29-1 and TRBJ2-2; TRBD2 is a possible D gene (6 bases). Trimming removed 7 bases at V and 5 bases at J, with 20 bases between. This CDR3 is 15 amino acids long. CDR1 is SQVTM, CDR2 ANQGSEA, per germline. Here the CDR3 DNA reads TGCAGCGCATCACTCGGGGGTTTTAGTACCGGGGAGCTGTTTTTT. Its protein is CSASLGGFSTGELFF.

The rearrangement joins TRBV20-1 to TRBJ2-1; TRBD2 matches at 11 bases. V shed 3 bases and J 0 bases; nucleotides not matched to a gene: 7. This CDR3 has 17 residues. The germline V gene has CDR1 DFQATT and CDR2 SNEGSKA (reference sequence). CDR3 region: CSASSGRAGSSYNEQFF. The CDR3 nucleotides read TGCAGTGCTAGTAGCGGGAGGGCCGGAAGCTCCTACAATGAGCAGTTCTTC.

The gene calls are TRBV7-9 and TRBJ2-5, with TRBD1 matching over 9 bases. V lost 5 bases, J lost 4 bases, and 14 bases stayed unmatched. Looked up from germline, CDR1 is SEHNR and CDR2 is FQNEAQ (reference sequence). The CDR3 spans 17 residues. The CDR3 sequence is CASSPAAGQGPRETQYF. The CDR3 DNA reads TGTGCCAGCAGCCCCGCGGCGGGACAGGGCCCCCGAGAGACCCAGTACTTC.

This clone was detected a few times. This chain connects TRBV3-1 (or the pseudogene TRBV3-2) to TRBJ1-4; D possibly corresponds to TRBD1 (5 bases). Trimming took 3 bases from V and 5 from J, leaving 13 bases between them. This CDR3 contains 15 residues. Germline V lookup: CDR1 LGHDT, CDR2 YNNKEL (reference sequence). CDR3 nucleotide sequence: TGTGCCAGCAGCCAGGGGGAGGGCCCAAATGAAAAACTGTTTTTT. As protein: CASSQGEGPNEKLFF.

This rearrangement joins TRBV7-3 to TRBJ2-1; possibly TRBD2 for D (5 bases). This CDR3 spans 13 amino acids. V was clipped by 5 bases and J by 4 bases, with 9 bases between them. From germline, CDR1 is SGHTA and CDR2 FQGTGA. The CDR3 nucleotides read TGTGCCAGCAGCGAGGACTTATACAATGAGCAGTTCTTC. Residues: CASSEDLYNEQFF. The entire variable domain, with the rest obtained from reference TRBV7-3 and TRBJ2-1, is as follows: GAGVSQTPSNKVTEKGKYVELRCDPISGHTALYWYRQSLGQGPEFLIYFQGTGAADDSGLPNDRFFAVRPEGSVSTLKIQRTERGDSAVYLCASSEDLYNEQFFGPGTRLTVL.

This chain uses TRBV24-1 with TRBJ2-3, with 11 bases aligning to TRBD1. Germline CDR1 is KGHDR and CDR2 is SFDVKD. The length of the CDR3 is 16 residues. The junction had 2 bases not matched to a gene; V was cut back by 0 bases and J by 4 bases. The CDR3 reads CATSDLGTGGADTQYF. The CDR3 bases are TGTGCCACCAGTGATTTGGGGACAGGGGGAGCAGATACGCAGTATTTT.

The DNA for the CDR3 is TGTGCCAGCAGCCAAGTTAGCGGGAGAGGAGAGCAGTACTTC. Protein product: CASSQVSGRGEQYF. This chain joins TRBV3-1 (or the pseudogene TRBV3-2) and TRBJ2-7; 9 nucleotides align to TRBD2. CDR3 length: 14 amino acids. The trim removed 1 base at V and 7 bases at J, leaving 5 bases unmatched. CDR1 and CDR2 (germline): LGHDT, YNNKEL (reference sequence).

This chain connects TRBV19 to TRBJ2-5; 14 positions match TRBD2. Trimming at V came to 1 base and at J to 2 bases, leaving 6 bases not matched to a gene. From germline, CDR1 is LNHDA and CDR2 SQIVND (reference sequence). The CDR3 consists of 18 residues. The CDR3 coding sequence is TGTGCCAGTAGTATAGGACTAGCGGGAGGGCCAGGGCAAGAGACCCAGTACTTC. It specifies CASSIGLAGGPGQETQYF.

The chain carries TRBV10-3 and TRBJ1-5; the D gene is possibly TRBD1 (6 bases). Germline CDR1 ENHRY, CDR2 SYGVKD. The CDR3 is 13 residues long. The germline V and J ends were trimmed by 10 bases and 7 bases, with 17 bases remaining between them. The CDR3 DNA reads TGTGCCACGGCAGAGGGGGAAGGGCAGCCCCAGCATTTT. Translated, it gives CATAEGEGQPQHF.

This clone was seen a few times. The CDR3 sequence: CAWSVPDRGFTGELFF. The DNA of the CDR3 is TGTGCCTGGAGTGTACCGGACAGGGGGTTCACCGGGGAGCTGTTTTTT. The V call is TRBV30, the J call TRBJ2-2; 10 bases are shared with TRBD1. Germline assignment: CDR1 GTSNPN and CDR2 SVGIG (reference sequence). J was trimmed by 4 bases and V by 0 bases; bases with no gene match: 5. The length of the CDR3 is 16 residues.

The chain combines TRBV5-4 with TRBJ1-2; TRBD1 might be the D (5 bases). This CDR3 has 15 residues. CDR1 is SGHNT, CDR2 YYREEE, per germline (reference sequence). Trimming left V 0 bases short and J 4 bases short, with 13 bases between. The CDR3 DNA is TGTGCCAGCAGCTTGGTTGGCAGGGCTGTCTATGGCTACACCTTC. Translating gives CASSLVGRAVYGYTF.

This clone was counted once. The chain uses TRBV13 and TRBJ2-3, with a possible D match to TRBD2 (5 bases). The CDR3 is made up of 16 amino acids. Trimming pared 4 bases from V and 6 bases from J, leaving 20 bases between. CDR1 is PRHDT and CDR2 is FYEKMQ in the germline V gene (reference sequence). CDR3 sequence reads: CASSYGRAGQRDTQYF. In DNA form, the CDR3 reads TGTGCCAGCAGCTACGGGCGGGCGGGCCAGCGGGATACGCAGTATTTT.

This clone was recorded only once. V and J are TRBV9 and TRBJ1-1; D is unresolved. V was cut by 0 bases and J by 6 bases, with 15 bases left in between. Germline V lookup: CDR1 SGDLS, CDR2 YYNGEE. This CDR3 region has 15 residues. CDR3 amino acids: CASSVVLEGNAEAFF. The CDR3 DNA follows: TGTGCCAGCAGCGTAGTTTTGGAGGGAAACGCTGAAGCTTTCTTT. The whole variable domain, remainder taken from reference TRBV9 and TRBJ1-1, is DSGVTQTPKHLITATGQRVTLRCSPRSGDLSVYWYQQSLDQGLQFLIQYYNGEERAKGNILERFSAQQFPDLHSELNLSSLELGDSALYFCASSVVLEGNAEAFFGQGTRLTVV.

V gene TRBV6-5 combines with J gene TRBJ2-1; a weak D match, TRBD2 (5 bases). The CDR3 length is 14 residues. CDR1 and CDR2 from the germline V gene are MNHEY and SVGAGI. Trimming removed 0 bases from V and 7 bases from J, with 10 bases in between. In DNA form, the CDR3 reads TGTGCCAGCAGTTACTCTCGGGGTACGAATGAGCAGTTCTTC. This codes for CASSYSRGTNEQFF.

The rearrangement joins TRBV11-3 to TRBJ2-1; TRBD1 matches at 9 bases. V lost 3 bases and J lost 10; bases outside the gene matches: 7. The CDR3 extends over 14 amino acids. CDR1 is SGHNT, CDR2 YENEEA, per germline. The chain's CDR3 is CASSFDRGFGEQFF. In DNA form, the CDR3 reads TGTGCCAGCAGCTTTGACAGGGGGTTTGGGGAGCAGTTCTTC.

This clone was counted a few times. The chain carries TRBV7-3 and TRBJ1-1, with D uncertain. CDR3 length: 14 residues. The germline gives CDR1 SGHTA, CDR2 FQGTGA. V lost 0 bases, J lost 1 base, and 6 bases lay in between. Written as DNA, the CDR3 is TGTGCCAGCAGCTTAACAACAGAGAACACTGAAGCTTTCTTT. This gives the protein CASSLTTENTEAFF.